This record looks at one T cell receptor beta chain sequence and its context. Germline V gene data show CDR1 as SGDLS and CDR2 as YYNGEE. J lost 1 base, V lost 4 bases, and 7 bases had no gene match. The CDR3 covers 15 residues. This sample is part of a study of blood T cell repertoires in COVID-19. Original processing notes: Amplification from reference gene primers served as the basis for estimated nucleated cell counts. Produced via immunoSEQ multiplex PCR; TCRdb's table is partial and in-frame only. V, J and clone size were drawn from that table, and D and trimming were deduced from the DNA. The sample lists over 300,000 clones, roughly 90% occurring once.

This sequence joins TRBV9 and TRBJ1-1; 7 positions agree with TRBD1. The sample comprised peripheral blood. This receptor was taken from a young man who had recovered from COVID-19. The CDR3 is CASSIGQVGNTEAFF. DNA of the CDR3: TGTGCCAGCAGCATTGGACAGGTTGGGAACACTGAAGCTTTCTTT.